A selection of T cell receptor beta chains follows, all from one sample in a study of Ad26.COV2.S vaccination and SARS-CoV-2 variants. Data came from immunoSEQ multiplex PCR; TCRdb stores just in-frame clones and leaves some out. The table shows about 480,000 clones, with 87% occurring only once. Material: peripheral blood, obtained in a trial of Ad26.COV2.S vaccine versus placebo. Receptors were obtained from a person aged 18 to 65 who received the Ad26.COV2.S COVID-19 vaccine or a placebo. Both conserved end residues are part of each CDR3. Each record gives: clone size, CDR3 length, D gene, J gene, V gene, CDR3 DNA, CDR3 protein. The D gene is left open where the match is weak. Where a row states a size, it is once, few, many or the class of an expanded clone; other rows omit it.

NA 13 NA TRBJ2-7 TRBV14 TGTGCCAGCAGCCAAGTGTTGGCTGGCGAGCAGTACTTC CASSQVLAGEQYF
few 16 TRBD1 TRBJ2-7 TRBV11-2 TGTGCCAGCAGCCTCACAGCGACAGGGGGTCAATACGAGCAGTACTTC CASSLTATGGQYEQYF
once 14 TRBD1 TRBJ1-2 TRBV2 TGTGCCAGCACCAGGGGGCGCGTGGATTTGGGCTACACCTTC CASTRGRVDLGYTF
NA 13 NA TRBJ2-7 TRBV27 TGTGCCAGCAGTTTACGGGTAACGCACGAGCAGTACTTC CASSLRVTHEQYF
few 16 TRBD2 TRBJ2-3 TRBV13 TGTGCCAGCAGCTTCCCCGGGACTAGCTTCCCAGATACGCAGTATTTT CASSFPGTSFPDTQYF
NA 15 NA TRBJ2-2 TRBV6-5 TGTGCCAGCAAAGGTCTCCTAATGGGCACCGGGGAGCTGTTTTTT CASKGLLMGTGELFF
NA 20 TRBD2 TRBJ2-5 TRBV4-2 TGTGCCAGCAGCCAAGGGGGGGTAGCGGGAGCTTCTAGGTTAGGAGAGACCCAGTACTTC CASSQGGVAGASRLGETQYF
NA 14 NA TRBJ1-2 TRBV28 TGTGCCAGCAGTTCGCCGGGACCTCGCTATGGCTACACCTTC CASSSPGPRYGYTF
once 13 TRBD1 TRBJ1-2 TRBV19 TGTGCCAGTCAGGGGGACAGCCTCTATGGCTACACCTTC CASQGDSLYGYTF
NA 15 TRBD2 TRBJ2-1 TRBV6-5 TGTGCCAGCAGTCTCCTAGCGGTCTCCTACAATGAGCAGTTCTTC CASSLLAVSYNEQFF
few 14 NA TRBJ1-1 TRBV27 TGTGCCAGCAGTTTATTGGCGGGGAACACTGAAGCTTTCTTT CASSLLAGNTEAFF
once 14 NA TRBJ2-7 TRBV27 TGTGCCAGCAGTCCCTGGGTGTTCGCCTACGAGCAGTACTTC CASSPWVFAYEQYF
NA 15 NA TRBJ2-4 TRBV5-1 TGCGCCAGCAGCCCCGGAGAGCTAGCCAAAAACATTCAGTACTTC CASSPGELAKNIQYF
NA 15 NA TRBJ2-5 TRBV5-4 TGTGCCAGCAGCGCCTTTTCTAGAAACCAAGAGACCCAGTACTTC CASSAFSRNQETQYF
NA 15 NA TRBJ2-3 TRBV9 TGTGCCAGCAGCGTAGTTGGACGCCTCGGGGTTACGCAGTATTTT CASSVVGRLGVTQYF